This T cell receptor beta chain comes out of a study of control samples from healthy donors and cancer patients. Repertoires were generated with immunoSEQ multiplex PCR, while TCRdb's copy carries only in-frame clones and drops some. This table holds about 130,000 clones, approximately 90% found once. The length of the CDR3 is 11 residues. V shed 3 bases and J shed 6 bases, with 3 bases lying between them. This TCR was sampled from a man aged 18-30 years in good health. Material for sequencing was blood. The V call is TRBV12-3 or TRBV12-4, the J call TRBJ1-5, with D unresolved. The chain's CDR3 is CASSFGQPQHF. The CDR3 DNA follows: TGTGCCAGCAGTTTTGGTCAGCCCCAGCATTTT.